This T cell receptor (beta chain) is from a study of beta chain features in type 1 diabetes. Background on the study: Healthy donors and patients showed comparable age, gender and cell yields.

Notes on this clone: Its target is not known.

The V end lost 5 bases, the J end lost 1 base, and 21 bases lay between the germline ends. Germline loops: CDR1 LNHNV, CDR2 YYDKDF (reference sequence). The CDR3 sequence is 17 residues long. Expressed TCRB transcripts were sequenced because the entire RNA isolate underwent reverse transcription. The method was immunoSEQ multiplex PCR; TCRdb's version includes in-frame clones alone and lacks a portion of them. Of about 660,000 clones listed, 11% to 15% were seen once; the top ten hold roughly 0.04%. Study findings and constraints: In the patient group, naive, central memory and Treg TCRB repertoires seemed more alike than in the healthy donor group. Among all four CD4+ subsets, Type 1 diabetes patients had TCRB CDR3s that were moderately but significantly shorter. A pattern of fewer insertions and more deletions at VDJ junctions was seen in type 1 diabetes patients.

This receptor was obtained from a young man with type 1 diabetes. The rearrangement joins TRBV15 to TRBJ2-7; D gene uncertain. Sequencing was done on a sample of naive CD4+ T cells from blood. CDR3 DNA: TGTGCCACCAGCGCCCCAGTGGCTAGGCTGCCATCCTACGAGCAGTACTTC. As protein: CATSAPVARLPSYEQYF.